The clone carrying this T cell receptor beta chain was picked up a small number of times. Germline CDR1 and CDR2: GTSNPN and SVGIG (reference sequence). V was cut by 2 bases and J by 3 bases, with 10 bases left in between. CDR3 size: 13 residues. The sample comes from a study of patients and donors after allogeneic stem cell transplantation. TCRdb redid the calling of the RT-PCR reads with MiXCR, one entry per CDR3 protein. This repertoire shows roughly 940,000 distinct CDR3 sequences, about a sixth found once; its top ten account for roughly 6.4%. The chain combines TRBV30 with TRBJ1-2; D call uncertain. The sequencing sample was made of blood, either unsorted or a sorted T cell fraction (not recorded which). This receptor was identified in a human donor who was either an allogeneic HSCT recipient or a stem cell or donor lymphocyte infusion donor (not recorded which). It is not recorded whose cells these are; they may come from a transplant donor. The DNA of the CDR3 is TGTGCCTGGAGTACGCGGAGGGACTATGGCTACACCTTC. Translating gives CAWSTRRDYGYTF.